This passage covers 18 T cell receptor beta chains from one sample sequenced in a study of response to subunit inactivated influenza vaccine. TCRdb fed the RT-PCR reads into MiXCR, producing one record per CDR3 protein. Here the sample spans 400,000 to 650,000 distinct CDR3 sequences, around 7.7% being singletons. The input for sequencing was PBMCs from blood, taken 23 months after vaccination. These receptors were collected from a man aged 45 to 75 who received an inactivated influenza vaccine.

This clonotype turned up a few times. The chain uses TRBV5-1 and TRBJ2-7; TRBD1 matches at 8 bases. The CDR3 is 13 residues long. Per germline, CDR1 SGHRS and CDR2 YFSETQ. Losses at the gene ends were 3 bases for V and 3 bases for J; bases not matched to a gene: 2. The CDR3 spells CASSSTGDYEQYF. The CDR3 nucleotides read TGCGCCAGCAGCTCGACAGGGGACTACGAGCAGTACTTC.

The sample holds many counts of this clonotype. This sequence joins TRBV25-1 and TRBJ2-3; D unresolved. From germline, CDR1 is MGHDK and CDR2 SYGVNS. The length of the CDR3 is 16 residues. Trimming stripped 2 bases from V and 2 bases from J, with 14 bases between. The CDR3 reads CASSEGGVGLTDTQYF. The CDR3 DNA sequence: TGTGCCAGCAGTGAAGGCGGCGTGGGCCTCACAGATACGCAGTATTTT. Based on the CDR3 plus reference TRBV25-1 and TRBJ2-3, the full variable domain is EADIYQTPRYLVIGTGKKITLECSQTMGHDKMYWYQQDPGMELHLIHYSYGVNSTEKGDLSSESTVSRIRTEHFPLTLESARPSHTSQYLCASSEGGVGLTDTQYFGPGTRLTVL.

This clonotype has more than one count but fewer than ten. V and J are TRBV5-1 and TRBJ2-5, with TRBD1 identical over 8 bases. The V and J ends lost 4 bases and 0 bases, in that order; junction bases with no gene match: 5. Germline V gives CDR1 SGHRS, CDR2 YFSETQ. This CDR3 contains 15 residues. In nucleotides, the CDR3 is TGCGCCAGCAGCCGCAGGACAGGGAACCAAGAGACCCAGTACTTC. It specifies CASSRRTGNQETQYF.

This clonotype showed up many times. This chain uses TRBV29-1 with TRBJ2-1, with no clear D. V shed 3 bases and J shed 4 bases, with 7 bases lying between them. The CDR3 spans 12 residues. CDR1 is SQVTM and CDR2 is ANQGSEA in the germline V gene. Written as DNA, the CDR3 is TGCAGCGTTGATATTACATACAATGAGCAGTTCTTC. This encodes CSVDITYNEQFF.

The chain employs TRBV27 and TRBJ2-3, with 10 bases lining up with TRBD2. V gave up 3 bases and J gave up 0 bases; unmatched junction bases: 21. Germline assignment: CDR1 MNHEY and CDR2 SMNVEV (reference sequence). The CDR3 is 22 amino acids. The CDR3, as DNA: TGTGCCAGCAGTTTCTCGTCGTGGGGGGCTAGCGGGGGCCCTATTAGCACAGATACGCAGTATTTT. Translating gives CASSFSSWGASGGPISTDTQYF.

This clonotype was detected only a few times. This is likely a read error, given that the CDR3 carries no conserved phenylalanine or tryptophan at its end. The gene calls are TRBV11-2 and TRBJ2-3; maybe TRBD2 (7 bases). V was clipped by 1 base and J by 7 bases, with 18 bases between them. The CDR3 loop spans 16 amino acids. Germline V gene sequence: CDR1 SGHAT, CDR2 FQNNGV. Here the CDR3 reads CASSLVGGGGPHTQYL. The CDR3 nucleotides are TGTGCCAGCAGCTTAGTAGGCGGGGGCGGGCCTCATACGCAGTATCTT.

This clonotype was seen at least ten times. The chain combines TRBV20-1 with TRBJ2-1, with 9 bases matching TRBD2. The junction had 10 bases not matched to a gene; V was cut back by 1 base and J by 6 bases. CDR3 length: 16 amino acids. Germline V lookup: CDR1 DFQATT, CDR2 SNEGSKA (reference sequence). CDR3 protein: CSARGGGRAFRNEQFF. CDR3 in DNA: TGCAGTGCTAGAGGGGGCGGGAGGGCCTTCCGCAATGAGCAGTTCTTC.

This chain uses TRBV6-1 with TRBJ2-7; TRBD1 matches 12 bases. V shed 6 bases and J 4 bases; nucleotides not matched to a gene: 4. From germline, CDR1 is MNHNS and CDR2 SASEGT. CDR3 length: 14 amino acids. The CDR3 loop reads CASRMGQGAYEQYF. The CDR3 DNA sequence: TGTGCCAGCAGAATGGGACAGGGGGCGTACGAGCAGTACTTC.

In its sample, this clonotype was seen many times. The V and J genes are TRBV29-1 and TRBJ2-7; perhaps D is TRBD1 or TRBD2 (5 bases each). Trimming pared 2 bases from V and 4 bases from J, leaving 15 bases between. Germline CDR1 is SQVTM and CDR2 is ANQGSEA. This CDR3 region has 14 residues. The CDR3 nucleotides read TGCAGCGTTGAAAGAGCCGGGACCGATTACGAGCAGTACTTC. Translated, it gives CSVERAGTDYEQYF.

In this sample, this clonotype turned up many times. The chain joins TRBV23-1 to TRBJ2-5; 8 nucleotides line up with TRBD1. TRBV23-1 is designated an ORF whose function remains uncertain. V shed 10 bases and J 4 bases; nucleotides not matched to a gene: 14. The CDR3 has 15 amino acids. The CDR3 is CAMRKKRTGIETQYF. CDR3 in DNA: TGCGCCATGCGAAAGAAGAGGACAGGGATAGAGACCCAGTACTTC.

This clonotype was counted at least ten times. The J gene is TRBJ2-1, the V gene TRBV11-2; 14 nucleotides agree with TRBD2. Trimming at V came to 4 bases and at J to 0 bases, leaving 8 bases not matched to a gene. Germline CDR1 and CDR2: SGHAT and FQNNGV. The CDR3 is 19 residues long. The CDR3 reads CASSSPGLAGVFSYNEQFF. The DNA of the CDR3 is TGTGCCAGCAGCTCGCCGGGACTAGCGGGGGTTTTCTCCTACAATGAGCAGTTCTTC.

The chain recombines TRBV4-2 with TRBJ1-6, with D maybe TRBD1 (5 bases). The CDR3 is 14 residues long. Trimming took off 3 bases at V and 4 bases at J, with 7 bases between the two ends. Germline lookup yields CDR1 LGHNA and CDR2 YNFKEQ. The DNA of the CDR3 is TGTGCCAGCAGCCACGGACATTATAATTCACCCCTCCACTTT. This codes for CASSHGHYNSPLHF.

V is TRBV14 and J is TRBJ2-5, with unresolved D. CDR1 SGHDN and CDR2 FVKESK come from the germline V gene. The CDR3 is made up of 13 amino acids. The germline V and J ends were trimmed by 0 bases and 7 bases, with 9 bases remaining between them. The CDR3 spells CASSQDWSGTQYF. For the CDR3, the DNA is TGTGCCAGCAGCCAAGATTGGAGTGGGACCCAGTACTTC.

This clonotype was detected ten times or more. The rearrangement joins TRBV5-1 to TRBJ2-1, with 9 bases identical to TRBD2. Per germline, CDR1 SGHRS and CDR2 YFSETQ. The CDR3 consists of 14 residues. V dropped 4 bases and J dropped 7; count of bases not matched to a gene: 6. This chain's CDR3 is CASSPMLAGNEQFF. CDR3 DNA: TGCGCCAGCAGCCCAATGCTAGCGGGAAATGAGCAGTTCTTC.

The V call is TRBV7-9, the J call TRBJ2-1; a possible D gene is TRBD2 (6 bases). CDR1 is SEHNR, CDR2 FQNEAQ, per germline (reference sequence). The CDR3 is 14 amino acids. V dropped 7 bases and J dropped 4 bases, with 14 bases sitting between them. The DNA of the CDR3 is TGTGCCAGCACTTCGCTGCGGGGATACAATGAGCAGTTCTTC. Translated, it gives CASTSLRGYNEQFF. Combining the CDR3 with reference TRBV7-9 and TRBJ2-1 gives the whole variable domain DTGVSQNPRHKITKRGQNVTFRCDPISEHNRLYWYRQTLGQGPEFLTYFQNEAQLEKSRLLSDRFSAERPKGSFSTLEIQRTEQGDSAMYLCASTSLRGYNEQFFGPGTRLTVL.

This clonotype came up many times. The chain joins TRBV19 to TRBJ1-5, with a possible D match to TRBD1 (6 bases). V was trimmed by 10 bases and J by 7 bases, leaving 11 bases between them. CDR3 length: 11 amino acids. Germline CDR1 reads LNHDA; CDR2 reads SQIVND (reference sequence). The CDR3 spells CATGDYQPQHF. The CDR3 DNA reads TGTGCCACAGGGGATTACCAGCCCCAGCATTTT.

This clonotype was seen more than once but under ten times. The CDR3 sequence is CASRYPGQGSTEAFF. In nucleotides, the CDR3 is TGCGCCAGCAGGTATCCGGGACAGGGGAGCACTGAAGCTTTCTTT. The chain has TRBV5-1 and TRBJ1-1; 10 bases line up with TRBD1. The V gene's germline CDR1 is SGHRS and CDR2 YFSETQ. The CDR3 consists of 15 residues. The junction had 8 bases not matched to a gene; V was cut back by 5 bases and J by 4 bases.

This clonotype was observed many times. The CDR3 DNA reads TGTGCCAGCAGCCCGGCCGGGACAGGATGGGGAGAAACGCAGTATTTT. It is translated as CASSPAGTGWGETQYF. The J gene is TRBJ2-3, the V gene TRBV7-2; 8 positions match TRBD1. The germline V gene has CDR1 SGHTA and CDR2 FQGNSA. The V and J ends lost 5 bases and 9 bases, in that order; junction bases with no gene match: 16. The length of the CDR3 is 16 residues.